What follows are 32 T cell receptor beta chains derived from one specimen sequenced in a study of blood T cell repertoires in COVID-19 (dated by TCRdb to about 2020). The library relied on the immunoSEQ multiplex PCR assay. Drawn from immuneACCESS, this table holds only the in-frame rearrangements with V and J called that TCRdb kept. Clones are partly lost; checked studies trace under half to an unresolved V gene and leave the rest unexplained. In this sample the table shows hundreds of thousands of clones, about nine tenths of which occur a single time. 1.4% of the sample goes to the ten largest clones. Sequences were obtained from peripheral blood. All receptors come from a woman aged 25 to 39 with active or convalescent COVID-19.

The gene calls are TRBV5-1 and TRBJ1-4; D call uncertain. The V gene lost 2 bases and the J gene lost 2 bases, with 7 bases spanning the gap. The CDR3 is 14 residues long. Germline CDR1 reads SGHRS; CDR2 reads YFSETQ. The CDR3 DNA reads TGCGCCAGCAGCTTAAGCCTTACTAATGAAAAACTGTTTTTT. Translating gives CASSLSLTNEKLFF.

V usage is TRBV28 and J usage is TRBJ2-7, with D tentatively TRBD2 (5 bases). V lost 5 bases and J lost 1, with 9 bases in between. The CDR3 is 13 residues long. The germline V gene has CDR1 MDHEN and CDR2 SYDVKM. CDR3 nucleotides: TGTGCCAGCAGTCTGGGGAGTTCCTACGAGCAGTACTTC. Translating it yields CASSLGSSYEQYF.

The genes are TRBV19 and TRBJ1-4; no clear D gene. CDR3 length: 16 amino acids. Looked up from germline, CDR1 is LNHDA and CDR2 is SQIVND (reference sequence). V lost 1 base, J lost 3 bases, and 12 bases lay in between. This CDR3 reads CASSIGSVSANEKLFF. CDR3 sequence (DNA): TGTGCCAGTAGTATAGGTTCGGTTTCGGCTAATGAAAAACTGTTTTTT.

The CDR3 DNA is TGCAGCGTTGAATGGTTGGCGGATGGCTACACCTTC. Its translation is CSVEWLADGYTF. The J gene is TRBJ1-2, the V gene TRBV29-1, with D hard to call. Trimming pared 2 bases from V and 6 bases from J, leaving 10 bases between. Per germline, CDR1 SQVTM and CDR2 ANQGSEA. The CDR3 has 12 residues.

The rearrangement uses TRBV27 and TRBJ2-7, with TRBD1 matching 8 bases. Germline CDR1 MNHEY, CDR2 SMNVEV (reference sequence). The CDR3 spans 16 residues. With 6 bases clipped from V and 5 bases from J, the junction kept 15 bases outside the gene matches. CDR3 DNA sequence: TGTGCCAGCAGGGCGGGCTCCGGGACAGGCCCCCACGAGCAGTACTTC. Translating gives CASRAGSGTGPHEQYF.

The V and J genes are TRBV19 and TRBJ2-7, with TRBD1 identical over 11 bases. The CDR3 consists of 14 residues. Germline V gene data show CDR1 as LNHDA and CDR2 as SQIVND (reference sequence). J was trimmed by 3 bases and V by 8 bases; bases with no gene match: 6. The DNA for the CDR3 is TGTGCCAGTTCGGGACAGGGGGGTCTCTACGAGCAGTACTTC. This translates into CASSGQGGLYEQYF.

The rearrangement uses TRBV4-2 and TRBJ1-2; D perhaps matches TRBD1 (6 bases). This CDR3 has 15 residues. Trimming took 4 bases from V and 0 from J, leaving 12 bases between them. Germline CDR1 and CDR2: LGHNA and YNFKEQ. Written as DNA, the CDR3 is TGTGCCAGCAGCCCCGGACAGAAAACTAACTATGGCTACACCTTC. This translates into CASSPGQKTNYGYTF.

This chain links TRBV6-5 with TRBJ2-1; 12 nucleotides line up with TRBD2. V shed 6 bases, J shed 4 bases, and the junction held 4 bases outside the gene matches. The length of the CDR3 is 15 residues. Looked up from germline, CDR1 is MNHEY and CDR2 is SVGAGI. CDR3 DNA: TGTGCCAGCAGCAGGACTAGCGGGGCTTACAATGAGCAGTTCTTC. This sequence encodes CASSRTSGAYNEQFF.

The table lists this clone with a count of one. The chain couples TRBV27 to TRBJ1-6; perhaps TRBD1 as D (5 bases). The V and J ends lost 5 bases and 3 bases respectively, with 11 bases between them. Germline loops: CDR1 MNHEY, CDR2 SMNVEV (reference sequence). This CDR3 region has 15 residues. CDR3 amino acids: CASSLEGHYNSPLHF. CDR3 in DNA: TGTGCCAGCAGTCTGGAAGGACACTATAATTCACCCCTCCACTTT.

The count of this clone is one. The rearrangement uses TRBV7-9 and TRBJ2-1; 8 bases fit TRBD1. Germline trimming cut 4 bases from V and 2 bases from J; bases unmatched to any gene: 4. The length of the CDR3 is 15 residues. The V gene's germline CDR1 is SEHNR and CDR2 FQNEAQ (reference sequence). CDR3 residues: CASSSTRGPYNEQFF. The CDR3 nucleotides are TGTGCCAGCAGCTCTACCAGGGGGCCCTACAATGAGCAGTTCTTC.

The chain combines TRBV19 with TRBJ2-4; 9 positions agree with TRBD2. After removal of 7 bases from V and 4 bases from J, the junction contained 5 bases not matched to a gene. The CDR3 covers 14 residues. Germline lookup yields CDR1 LNHDA and CDR2 SQIVND (reference sequence). The CDR3 spells CASIDAGGKNIQYF. In DNA form, the CDR3 reads TGTGCCAGTATAGACGCGGGAGGGAAAAACATTCAGTACTTC.

The chain links TRBV5-1 to TRBJ1-5, with 7 bases matching TRBD1. The CDR3 consists of 18 residues. CDR1 and CDR2 from the germline V gene are SGHRS and YFSETQ. The J segment lost 0 bases and the V segment lost 4 bases, leaving 13 bases of the junction unmatched. For the CDR3, the DNA is TGCGCCAGCAGCCCTGGTCCGGGACAGTCATATAGCAATCAGCCCCAGCATTTT. It codes for CASSPGPGQSYSNQPQHF.

The chain employs TRBV5-4 and TRBJ2-7; no clear D gene. This CDR3 region has 14 residues. CDR1 SGHNT and CDR2 YYREEE come from the germline V gene (reference sequence). V dropped 4 bases and J dropped 2 bases, with 13 bases sitting between them. The CDR3 sequence is CASSLGDSTYEQYF. CDR3 bases: TGTGCCAGCAGCCTAGGCGACTCCACCTACGAGCAGTACTTC.

V is TRBV28 and J is TRBJ1-2, with 8 bases matching TRBD1. CDR1 is MDHEN and CDR2 is SYDVKM in the germline V gene. The CDR3 is 13 residues long. The ends lost 6 bases at V and 5 bases at J; junction bases unmatched: 5. CDR3 coding DNA: TGTGCCAGCAGGGACAGGGTTCTATATGGCTACACCTTC. This sequence encodes CASRDRVLYGYTF.

This clone was recorded only once. The CDR3 sequence is CASSQTGGMNTEAFF. The CDR3 region has the DNA TGTGCCAGCAGCCAAACGGGGGGAATGAACACTGAAGCTTTCTTT. The chain recombines TRBV3-1 (or the pseudogene TRBV3-2) with TRBJ1-1, with TRBD1 as a possible D gene (5 bases). CDR1 is LGHDT, CDR2 YNNKEL, per germline (reference sequence). Trimming stripped 2 bases from V and 0 bases from J, with 10 bases between. The CDR3 runs to 15 residues.

This chain uses TRBV10-3 with TRBJ1-1; TRBD1 aligns across 9 bases. Germline CDR1 is ENHRY and CDR2 is SYGVKD. This CDR3 has 17 residues. V dropped 3 bases and J dropped 4; count of bases not matched to a gene: 12. The CDR3 nucleotides are TGTGCCATCAGTGATAAGATTCCGGGACAGGGACCCACTGAAGCTTTCTTT. Encoded protein: CAISDKIPGQGPTEAFF.

The rearrangement joins TRBV27 to TRBJ2-2, with TRBD1 identical over 11 bases. V shed 4 bases and J 5 bases; nucleotides not matched to a gene: 6. The CDR3 consists of 16 residues. Germline V gene data show CDR1 as MNHEY and CDR2 as SMNVEV (reference sequence). The CDR3, as DNA: TGTGCCAGCAGTTCCGGGGACAGGGGGAGGACCGGGGAGCTGTTTTTT. Translation gives CASSSGDRGRTGELFF.

J is TRBJ1-6 and V is TRBV6-5, with D perhaps TRBD1 (5 bases). Germline CDR1 and CDR2: MNHEY and SVGAGI. Deletions cut 7 bases from V and 7 bases from J, with 17 bases between. This CDR3 contains 15 residues. The CDR3 DNA sequence: TGTGCCAGCACCCCGGGGGGGGTCGGCAATTCACCCCTCCACTTT. Protein: CASTPGGVGNSPLHF.

This clone was detected a few times. V usage is TRBV19 and J usage is TRBJ1-1, with D hard to call. Per germline, CDR1 LNHDA and CDR2 SQIVND (reference sequence). The V end was cut by 7 bases, the J end by 4 bases, with 10 bases between. This CDR3 is built from 12 residues. CDR3 region: CASKWGGTEAFF. The DNA of the CDR3 is TGTGCCAGTAAGTGGGGAGGCACTGAAGCTTTCTTT.

The sample holds a few counts of this clone. The V and J genes are TRBV27 and TRBJ1-1; D not resolved. The CDR3 totals 13 residues. V lost 3 bases to trimming and J lost 1 base, with 6 bases between them. CDR1 is MNHEY, CDR2 SMNVEV, per germline (reference sequence). The CDR3 nucleotides are TGTGCCAGCAGTTTTAACAGGAACACTGAAGCTTTCTTT. As protein: CASSFNRNTEAFF.

This chain connects TRBV6-1 to TRBJ1-5; D perhaps matches TRBD1 (6 bases). In germline, CDR1 is MNHNS, CDR2 SASEGT. The CDR3 loop spans 15 amino acids. The V end was cut by 3 bases, the J end by 2 bases, with 11 bases between. The CDR3 is CASSEGAGGNQPQHF. In DNA form, the CDR3 reads TGTGCCAGCAGTGAGGGGGCGGGGGGCAATCAGCCCCAGCATTTT.

The genes are TRBV7-8 and TRBJ1-2, with 7 bases aligning to TRBD1. Germline CDR1 and CDR2: SGHVS and FQNEAQ. V trimming: 5 bases; J trimming: 5 bases; junction bases outside the gene matches: 17. The CDR3 loop spans 17 amino acids. The CDR3 protein is CASSGGIRGKGNYGYTF. For the CDR3, the DNA is TGTGCCAGCAGCGGCGGAATCAGGGGGAAAGGGAATTATGGCTACACCTTC.

This clone appeared once. The CDR3 DNA reads TGTGCCAGCAGCCACCGACAGGGACGAAACACCATATATTTT. It specifies CASSHRQGRNTIYF. This chain connects TRBV3-1 (or the pseudogene TRBV3-2) to TRBJ1-3; TRBD1 aligns across 7 bases. V gave up 3 bases and J gave up 5 bases; unmatched junction bases: 4. The CDR3 loop spans 14 amino acids. CDR1 is LGHDT, CDR2 YNNKEL, per germline (reference sequence).

The rearrangement uses TRBV25-1 and TRBJ2-3; the match to TRBD1 covers 7 bases. The CDR3 runs to 16 residues. The V and J ends lost 2 bases and 1 base, in that order; junction bases with no gene match: 6. Germline CDR1 MGHDK, CDR2 SYGVNS. CDR3 sequence reads: CASSEASGGGTDTQYF. CDR3 DNA sequence: TGTGCCAGCAGTGAAGCGTCAGGGGGAGGCACAGATACGCAGTATTTT.

The V call is TRBV5-4, the J call TRBJ1-2; 7 bases are shared with TRBD1. CDR1 and CDR2 (germline): SGHNT, YYREEE (reference sequence). The junction had 0 bases not matched to a gene; V was cut back by 3 bases and J by 4 bases. The CDR3 sequence is 12 residues long. CDR3 loop: CASSWDSYGYTF. The CDR3 DNA reads TGTGCCAGCAGCTGGGACAGCTATGGCTACACCTTC.

This chain uses TRBV7-2 with TRBJ1-1; TRBD1 matches 7 bases. The CDR3 consists of 16 residues. CDR1 is SGHTA and CDR2 is FQGNSA in the germline V gene. The ends lost 1 base at V and 0 bases at J; junction bases unmatched: 5. The CDR3 DNA follows: TGTGCCAGCAGCTTAGAAACAGGGGTCCTGAACACTGAAGCTTTCTTT. Protein product: CASSLETGVLNTEAFF. Filled out from reference TRBV7-2 and TRBJ1-1, the complete variable domain reads GAGVSQSPSNKVTEKGKDVELRCDPISGHTALYWYRQSLGQGLEFLIYFQGNSAPDKSGLPSDRFSAERTGGSVSTLTIQRTQQEDSAVYLCASSLETGVLNTEAFFGQGTRLTVV.

The chain carries TRBV10-2 and TRBJ2-7; D might be TRBD1 (5 bases). Germline-derived CDR1 and CDR2 are WSHSY and SAAADI. The CDR3 is 13 amino acids. Trimming removed 4 bases from V and 2 bases from J, with 9 bases in between. The CDR3 region is CASSGGRAYEQYF. CDR3 in DNA: TGCGCCAGCAGTGGTGGCAGGGCCTACGAGCAGTACTTC.

The chain is built from TRBV6-5 and TRBJ1-2, with 8 bases that match TRBD1. The ends lost 6 bases at V and 8 bases at J; junction bases unmatched: 8. CDR3 length: 13 residues. Per germline, CDR1 MNHEY and CDR2 SVGAGI. CDR3 bases: TGTGCCAGCAGCCAACCGACAGGGGCCGGCTACACCTTC. Amino acids: CASSQPTGAGYTF.

V usage is TRBV18 and J usage is TRBJ1-4, with TRBD1 as a possible D gene (5 bases). The CDR3 totals 14 residues. The germline V gene encodes CDR1 KGHSH and CDR2 LQKENI. V gave up 2 bases and J gave up 7 bases, with 11 bases separating them. The CDR3 sequence: CASSPIRVSEKLFF. The CDR3 nucleotides are TGTGCCAGCTCACCAATCAGGGTTAGTGAAAAACTGTTTTTT.

The chain's CDR3 is CASSWKGATEAFF. The CDR3 DNA reads TGTGCCAGCAGCTGGAAGGGGGCCACTGAAGCTTTCTTT. This chain links TRBV5-5 with TRBJ1-1, with 7 nucleotides matching TRBD1. Looked up from germline, CDR1 is SGHKS and CDR2 is YYEKEE (reference sequence). This CDR3 has 13 amino acids. Trimming removed 3 bases from V and 4 bases from J; junction bases left unmatched: 3. The full variable domain, completed using reference TRBV5-5 and TRBJ1-1, is DAGVTQSPTHLIKTRGQQVTLRCSPISGHKSVSWYQQVLGQGPQFIFQYYEKEERGRGNFPDRFSARQFPNYSSELNVNALLLGDSALYLCASSWKGATEAFFGQGTRLTVV.

The chain has TRBV4-1 and TRBJ2-5; TRBD1 is a possible D gene (5 bases). The CDR3 runs 17 residues. Per the germline V gene, CDR1 is MGHRA and CDR2 is YSYEKL. V was pared by 4 bases and J by 4 bases, with 22 bases between. The CDR3 DNA follows: TGCGCCAGCAGCCCTAAAGGCCAGGAAAGGGGCCCAGAGACCCAGTACTTC. The encoded protein is CASSPKGQERGPETQYF.

This clone has only a few counts. J is TRBJ1-1 and V is TRBV5-4, with TRBD1 as a possible D gene (5 bases). The CDR3 sequence is 15 residues long. The V gene lost 1 base and the J gene lost 1 base, with 11 bases spanning the gap. The V gene's germline CDR1 is SGHNT and CDR2 YYREEE (reference sequence). As DNA, the CDR3 is TGTGCCAGCAGCTTGCCCGAGACAGCGAACACTGAAGCTTTCTTT. This gives the protein CASSLPETANTEAFF.